This T cell receptor beta chain was recovered during a study of shared clonotypes between healthy human individuals. Study-level findings and limits: Naive subsets generally had larger estimated richness than memory subsets. Sampling involved blood alone; tissue repertoires likely differ. Depth of sequencing was expected to influence donor clonotype sharing.

Here immunoSEQ multiplex PCR was the method, and the copy in TCRdb shows in-frame clones only, minus some. The data show approximately 2,000,000 clones, with around 90% seen just once and 0.37% held by the top ten. Germline-derived CDR1 and CDR2 are SNHLY and FYNNEI. The CDR3 spans 14 residues. V was clipped by 3 bases and J by 2 bases, with 8 bases between them. About this clone itself: What it binds is unknown.

The donor cohort consisted entirely of Caucasian adults residing in Nashville, Tennessee. This chain connects TRBV2 to TRBJ2-1; D is unresolved. The source material was naive CD4+ T cells from PBMCs. The subset was: CD45RA+ positively selected. The receptor comes from a man aged 18 to 29 in good health. Some clones in this sample may be carry-over from other donors' samples. The CDR3 bases are TGTGCCAGCAGTGACCAAGGGCCCTACAATGAGCAGTTCTTC. Protein sequence: CASSDQGPYNEQFF.